This passage covers 14 T cell receptor beta chains from one sample sequenced in a study of T cells in localized non-small cell lung cancer (TCRdb year 2020). The library was made by the immunoSEQ multiplex PCR assay. Drawn from immuneACCESS, this table holds only the in-frame rearrangements with V and J called that TCRdb kept. Clones are partly lost; checked studies trace under half to an unresolved V gene and leave the rest unexplained. The table for this sample lists around 15,000 clones; roughly 89% of them were counted only once. 0.9% to 1.5% of the sample goes to the ten largest clones. This specimen consisted of peripheral blood mononuclear cells, obtained before any cancer treatment. The receptors derive from a woman aged 35 to 69 with stage III lung adenocarcinoma.

The chain combines TRBV4-3 with TRBJ2-2; 7 nucleotides line up with TRBD2. Germline V CDR1 and CDR2: LGHNA, YSLEER. The V gene end was trimmed by 2 bases and the J gene end by 4 bases; junction bases not matched to a gene: 7. The CDR3 is 16 residues long. The CDR3 loop reads CASSQISGRGTGELFF. CDR3 nucleotides: TGCGCCAGCAGCCAAATCTCGGGGAGGGGCACCGGGGAGCTGTTTTTT.

The chain uses TRBV14 and TRBJ2-1; TRBD1 or TRBD2 may be the D gene (6 bases each). Trimming removed 2 bases from V and 4 bases from J, with 12 bases in between. The CDR3 has 15 amino acids. Germline V lookup: CDR1 SGHDN, CDR2 FVKESK. Here the CDR3 reads CASSQRGVGYNEQFF. The CDR3 DNA sequence: TGTGCCAGCAGCCAAAGGGGGGTGGGGTACAATGAGCAGTTCTTC.

The chain carries TRBV11-3 and TRBJ2-7; 7 positions match TRBD1. Per germline, CDR1 SGHNT and CDR2 YENEEA. Germline trimming cut 5 bases from V and 9 bases from J; bases unmatched to any gene: 7. This CDR3 spans 12 amino acids. The CDR3 protein is CASSPQGERQYF. The CDR3 coding sequence is TGTGCCAGCAGCCCCCAGGGGGAGCGGCAGTACTTC.

The chain is built from TRBV28 and TRBJ2-7; 8 nucleotides match TRBD2. Germline loops: CDR1 MDHEN, CDR2 SYDVKM. There are 14 residues in the CDR3. The V segment lost 2 bases and the J segment 4 bases; nucleotides outside the gene matches: 4. CDR3 nucleotides: TGTGCCAGCAGTTTAGCTAGCGGGTGGTACGAGCAGTACTTC. This encodes CASSLASGWYEQYF.

This chain uses TRBV18 with TRBJ2-1, with D hard to call. Trimming shortened V by 3 bases and J by 0 bases, and 9 bases separated the two germline ends. The V gene's germline CDR1 is KGHSH and CDR2 LQKENI. The CDR3 runs to 15 residues. The CDR3 bases are TGTGCCAGCTCACCGATGAAGCGCTCCTACAATGAGCAGTTCTTC. Amino acids: CASSPMKRSYNEQFF.

The chain joins TRBV30 to TRBJ1-1, with a tentative D call TRBD1 (6 bases). This CDR3 is 13 amino acids long. CDR1 is GTSNPN, CDR2 SVGIG, per germline (reference sequence). V was pared by 0 bases and J by 3 bases, with 8 bases between. The CDR3 loop reads CAWSVQGYTEAFF. CDR3 bases: TGTGCCTGGAGTGTCCAGGGGTACACTGAAGCTTTCTTT.

Written as DNA, the CDR3 is TGTGCCTGGAGTGTAACGACAGGGAAGCAGTACTTC. This gives the protein CAWSVTTGKQYF. The V and J genes are TRBV30 and TRBJ2-7, with 7 bases lining up with TRBD1. V was clipped by 0 bases and J by 8 bases; unmatched bases: 4. From germline, CDR1 is GTSNPN and CDR2 SVGIG (reference sequence). This CDR3 has 12 amino acids.

The chain carries TRBV28 and TRBJ2-1; D unclear. The V gene's germline CDR1 is MDHEN and CDR2 SYDVKM. The CDR3 loop spans 13 amino acids. V was pared by 6 bases and J by 0 bases, with 6 bases between. CDR3 nucleotides: TGTGCCAGCAGGACGGGCTCCTACAATGAGCAGTTCTTC. Translated, it gives CASRTGSYNEQFF.

This chain uses TRBV15 with TRBJ2-1; 10 bases are shared with TRBD1. The V segment lost 1 base and the J segment 7 bases; nucleotides outside the gene matches: 4. Germline V lookup: CDR1 LNHNV, CDR2 YYDKDF (reference sequence). The length of the CDR3 is 15 residues. CDR3 sequence: CATSRVDRGSNEQFF. DNA for the CDR3: TGTGCCACCAGCAGAGTGGACAGGGGGTCTAATGAGCAGTTCTTC.

This chain joins TRBV5-1 and TRBJ2-1, with D maybe TRBD2 (5 bases). V lost 1 base, J lost 1 base, and 12 bases lay in between. The CDR3 runs 16 residues. The germline CDR1 and CDR2 sequences are SGHRS and YFSETQ. The CDR3 loop reads CASSLIGEGSYNEQFF. DNA for the CDR3: TGCGCCAGCAGCTTGATCGGGGAAGGGTCCTACAATGAGCAGTTCTTC. The whole variable domain, remainder taken from reference TRBV5-1 and TRBJ2-1, is KAGVTQTPRYLIKTRGQQVTLSCSPISGHRSVSWYQQTPGQGLQFLFEYFSETQRNKGNFPGRFSGRQFSNSRSEMNVSTLELGDSALYLCASSLIGEGSYNEQFFGPGTRLTVL.

This chain uses TRBV15 with TRBJ2-1; 15 positions match TRBD2. The ends lost 4 bases at V and 6 bases at J; junction bases unmatched: 1. Germline V lookup: CDR1 LNHNV, CDR2 YYDKDF (reference sequence). The CDR3 totals 15 residues. Here the CDR3 reads CATSMGLAGGNEQFF. CDR3 bases: TGTGCCACCAGCATGGGACTAGCGGGAGGCAATGAGCAGTTCTTC.

This clone was counted only a few times. The genes are TRBV9 and TRBJ1-3; D is uncertain. Germline assignment: CDR1 SGDLS and CDR2 YYNGEE. With 4 bases removed from V and 2 bases from J, the gap between germline ends came to 7 bases. The CDR3 contains 13 residues. CDR3 in DNA: TGTGCCAGCAGCCCCGACCCTGGAAACACCATATATTTT. As protein: CASSPDPGNTIYF.

This chain links TRBV11-3 with TRBJ2-7; the D is unclear. Germline V gene data show CDR1 as SGHNT and CDR2 as YENEEA. V lost 1 base, J lost 2 bases, and 6 bases lay in between. This CDR3 is 13 amino acids long. The CDR3 DNA reads TGTGCCAGCAGCTTAGGCAAAACCTACGAGCAGTACTTC. As protein: CASSLGKTYEQYF.

J is TRBJ1-1 and V is TRBV6-1, with a possible D match to TRBD1 (6 bases). The CDR3 covers 14 residues. Germline CDR1 and CDR2: MNHNS and SASEGT. Trimming stripped 3 bases from V and 7 bases from J, with 15 bases between. CDR3 in amino acids: CASSDRGRGLEAFF. As DNA, the CDR3 is TGTGCCAGCAGTGACCGGGGCCGGGGGCTTGAAGCTTTCTTT.